This is a list of T cell receptor beta chains from one sample in a study of blood T cell repertoires in COVID-19. Sequencing was performed with immunoSEQ multiplex PCR; in TCRdb, only in-frame clones are kept and a portion is missing. Here the sample spans approximately 100,000 clones, 65% to 85% being singletons. The sequencing input was peripheral blood. These receptors were taken from an elderly woman with acute or convalescent COVID-19. Each CDR3 is given with its conserved first and last residue. D genes are given only for firm matches. Size is stated for part of the rows, as once, few or many counts, or as a class when the clone is expanded.

clone_size: .
d_call: .
v_call: TRBV11-3
j_call: TRBJ1-1
cdr3_nt: TGTGCCAGCAGCTTCAGTTTGAACACTGAAGCTTTCTTT
cdr3_aa: CASSFSLNTEAFF

clone_size: once
d_call: .
v_call: TRBV18
j_call: TRBJ1-6
cdr3_nt: TGTGCCAGCTCACCAGACAGAAATAATTCACCCCTCCACTTT
cdr3_aa: CASSPDRNNSPLHF

clone_size: .
d_call: TRBD2
v_call: TRBV4-2
j_call: TRBJ2-7
cdr3_nt: TGTGCCAGCAGCCAAGATAGGTCGGCGGGGGGCCTTTCCTTCTCCTACGAGCAGTACTTC
cdr3_aa: CASSQDRSAGGLSFSYEQYF

clone_size: .
d_call: TRBD1
v_call: TRBV12-3/TRBV12-4
j_call: TRBJ2-7
cdr3_nt: TGTGCCAGCAGATTCGGACAGGGGGAAGAGCAGTACTTC
cdr3_aa: CASRFGQGEEQYF

clone_size: .
d_call: .
v_call: TRBV11-2
j_call: TRBJ1-1
cdr3_nt: TGTGCCAGCAGGTGGGGAGGTCTGAACACTGAAGCTTTCTTT
cdr3_aa: CASRWGGLNTEAFF

clone_size: .
d_call: .
v_call: TRBV28
j_call: TRBJ1-1
cdr3_nt: TGTGCCAGCAGCCCCTACGGGGAGGGAGCTTTCTTT
cdr3_aa: CASSPYGEGAFF

clone_size: .
d_call: .
v_call: TRBV18
j_call: TRBJ1-2
cdr3_nt: TGTGCCAGCTCACCCACTTCGAACTATGGCTACACCTTC
cdr3_aa: CASSPTSNYGYTF

clone_size: once
d_call: TRBD1
v_call: TRBV4-1
j_call: TRBJ1-6
cdr3_nt: TGCGCCAGCAGCCAAGCTTCAGGGGGGATTTCACCCCTCCACTTT
cdr3_aa: CASSQASGGISPLHF

clone_size: few
d_call: .
v_call: TRBV28
j_call: TRBJ2-2
cdr3_nt: TGTGCCAGCAGTCTGGGGCAGGTCAACACCGGGGAGCTGTTTTTT
cdr3_aa: CASSLGQVNTGELFF

clone_size: .
d_call: .
v_call: TRBV7-2
j_call: TRBJ1-1
cdr3_nt: TGTGCCAGCAGCTTAGGGACGCCGGGGACTGAAGCTTTCTTT
cdr3_aa: CASSLGTPGTEAFF

clone_size: .
d_call: TRBD2
v_call: TRBV7-9
j_call: TRBJ2-3
cdr3_nt: TGTGCCAGCAGCCCAAGCGGGACTTTAACAGATACGCAGTATTTT
cdr3_aa: CASSPSGTLTDTQYF

clone_size: .
d_call: TRBD1
v_call: TRBV6-6
j_call: TRBJ1-2
cdr3_nt: TGTGCCAGCAGGGGGACAGCTAACTATGGCTACACCTTC
cdr3_aa: CASRGTANYGYTF

clone_size: .
d_call: TRBD2
v_call: TRBV4-3
j_call: TRBJ2-3
cdr3_nt: TGCGCCAGCAGCCCTAGGGGAGACAGTCGGGACTACCGGGGAGATACGCAGTATTTT
cdr3_aa: CASSPRGDSRDYRGDTQYF

clone_size: few
d_call: .
v_call: TRBV6-5
j_call: TRBJ2-3
cdr3_nt: TGTGCCAGCAGTTACTCGGCGGGGCATAGCACAGATACGCAGTATTTT
cdr3_aa: CASSYSAGHSTDTQYF

clone_size: .
d_call: .
v_call: TRBV4-2
j_call: TRBJ1-2
cdr3_nt: TGTGCCAGCAGCCAAGGAGAGGCGGGGGCGGGTGGCTACACCTTC
cdr3_aa: CASSQGEAGAGGYTF

clone_size: .
d_call: TRBD1
v_call: TRBV4-2
j_call: TRBJ2-1
cdr3_nt: TGTGCCAGCAGTTCGGACAGGGCGGCTGAGCAGTTCTTC
cdr3_aa: CASSSDRAAEQFF

clone_size: once
d_call: TRBD2
v_call: TRBV7-2
j_call: TRBJ2-3
cdr3_nt: TGTGCCAGCAGCTTTAGACTAGCGGGTTACACAGATACGCAGTATTTT
cdr3_aa: CASSFRLAGYTDTQYF

clone_size: .
d_call: .
v_call: TRBV6-2/TRBV6-3
j_call: TRBJ1-2
cdr3_nt: TGTGCCAGCAGTTACCGAACAGACTATGGCTACACCTTC
cdr3_aa: CASSYRTDYGYTF

clone_size: .
d_call: .
v_call: TRBV4-1
j_call: TRBJ1-6
cdr3_nt: TGCGCCAGCAGCACACGGGGGGGCGGGAGTTCACCCCTCCACTTT
cdr3_aa: CASSTRGGGSSPLHF

clone_size: once
d_call: .
v_call: TRBV6-1
j_call: TRBJ1-4
cdr3_nt: TGTGCCAGCAGTGATTTTAGGTCGGGTAATGAAAAACTGTTTTTT
cdr3_aa: CASSDFRSGNEKLFF

clone_size: .
d_call: .
v_call: TRBV11-2
j_call: TRBJ1-1
cdr3_nt: TGTGCCAGCACCAAGGGAGGGAACACTGAAGCTTTCTTT
cdr3_aa: CASTKGGNTEAFF

clone_size: .
d_call: TRBD1
v_call: TRBV2
j_call: TRBJ1-1
cdr3_nt: TGTGCCAGCAGTTACCGGGACAGGGTCGGAGCTTTCTTT
cdr3_aa: CASSYRDRVGAFF

clone_size: .
d_call: TRBD2
v_call: TRBV6-5
j_call: TRBJ2-7
cdr3_nt: TGTGCCAGCACGGGGGGAAAGGACGAGCAGTACTTC
cdr3_aa: CASTGGKDEQYF

clone_size: .
d_call: TRBD1
v_call: TRBV6-1
j_call: TRBJ1-2
cdr3_nt: TGTGCCAGCAGTTCCAGGGACAGGGGAAACTATGGCTACACCTTC
cdr3_aa: CASSSRDRGNYGYTF

clone_size: .
d_call: .
v_call: TRBV18
j_call: TRBJ1-2
cdr3_nt: TGTGCCAGCTCACCTACAGGGTTATCAGGTTCCGGCTACACCTTC
cdr3_aa: CASSPTGLSGSGYTF

clone_size: .
d_call: TRBD2
v_call: TRBV7-9
j_call: TRBJ2-1
cdr3_nt: TGTGCCAGCAGCACCACCGGGACTAGCGGGGGGGGCTCCTACAATGAGCAGTTCTTC
cdr3_aa: CASSTTGTSGGGSYNEQFF

clone_size: .
d_call: TRBD1
v_call: TRBV7-6
j_call: TRBJ1-2
cdr3_nt: TGTGCCAGCAGCCCGGACAGGGGGCTAGGACTCGCCTATGGCTACACCTTC
cdr3_aa: CASSPDRGLGLAYGYTF

clone_size: .
d_call: .
v_call: TRBV29-1
j_call: TRBJ2-3
cdr3_nt: TGCAGCGTTGAAAATCAGGGTCGAGGCACAGATACGCAGTATTTT
cdr3_aa: CSVENQGRGTDTQYF

clone_size: .
d_call: .
v_call: TRBV7-9
j_call: TRBJ1-2
cdr3_nt: TGTGCCAGCAGCTTTGTCTCCGCGGATGGCTACACCTTC
cdr3_aa: CASSFVSADGYTF

clone_size: once
d_call: .
v_call: TRBV28
j_call: TRBJ1-2
cdr3_nt: TGTGCCAGCAGTGCTTGGACAGACCCTAACTATGGCTACACCTTC
cdr3_aa: CASSAWTDPNYGYTF

clone_size: .
d_call: TRBD1
v_call: TRBV6-5
j_call: TRBJ1-2
cdr3_nt: TGTGCCAGCAGTTACTCGGCGGGACAGAGTTCCTATGGCTACACCTTC
cdr3_aa: CASSYSAGQSSYGYTF

clone_size: .
d_call: .
v_call: TRBV2
j_call: TRBJ2-3
cdr3_nt: TGTGCCAGCAGGGACACCGTCCCAGATACGCAGTATTTT
cdr3_aa: CASRDTVPDTQYF

clone_size: .
d_call: TRBD2
v_call: TRBV9
j_call: TRBJ2-3
cdr3_nt: TGTGCCAGCAGCGCCATGACTAGCGGGGGGGCGGAAGATACGCAGTATTTT
cdr3_aa: CASSAMTSGGAEDTQYF

clone_size: .
d_call: .
v_call: TRBV11-3
j_call: TRBJ2-2
cdr3_nt: TGTGCCAGCAGCTTAGTCGGGGGGCTGACTTTTACCGGGGAGCTGTTTTTT
cdr3_aa: CASSLVGGLTFTGELFF

clone_size: .
d_call: TRBD2
v_call: TRBV15
j_call: TRBJ2-3
cdr3_nt: TGTGCCACCAGCAGAGAAGGGACGGGGGGACTGGATACGCAGTATTTT
cdr3_aa: CATSREGTGGLDTQYF

clone_size: .
d_call: TRBD1
v_call: TRBV7-2
j_call: TRBJ1-6
cdr3_nt: TGTGCCAGCAGTCAAGGGTGGACAGGGAATTCACCCCTCCACTTT
cdr3_aa: CASSQGWTGNSPLHF

clone_size: .
d_call: TRBD1
v_call: TRBV19
j_call: TRBJ1-2
cdr3_nt: TGTGCCAGTAGTAGAGGTTCACAGGGGGAAGGCTACACCTTC
cdr3_aa: CASSRGSQGEGYTF

clone_size: .
d_call: TRBD1
v_call: TRBV30
j_call: TRBJ1-2
cdr3_nt: TGTGCCTGGAGTGTAGGGACAGAAGGTGGCTACACCTTC
cdr3_aa: CAWSVGTEGGYTF

clone_size: .
d_call: .
v_call: TRBV19
j_call: TRBJ1-5
cdr3_nt: TGTGCCAGTAGGAACTTACTACAGGGAGGCAATCAGCCCCAGCATTTT
cdr3_aa: CASRNLLQGGNQPQHF

clone_size: .
d_call: .
v_call: TRBV5-1
j_call: TRBJ2-5
cdr3_nt: TGCGCCAGCAGCTTGGGCCAGGGAGGCCAAGAGACCCAGTACTTC
cdr3_aa: CASSLGQGGQETQYF

clone_size: .
d_call: .
v_call: TRBV18
j_call: TRBJ1-1
cdr3_nt: TGTGCCAGCTCACCCGGAGGGCCGAACACTGAAGCTTTCTTT
cdr3_aa: CASSPGGPNTEAFF

clone_size: .
d_call: TRBD1
v_call: TRBV3-1/TRBV3-2
j_call: TRBJ1-3
cdr3_nt: TGTGCCAGCAGCCAAAACCCAGGGGGCGCTGGAAACACCATATATTTT
cdr3_aa: CASSQNPGGAGNTIYF

clone_size: few
d_call: TRBD2
v_call: TRBV19
j_call: TRBJ2-5
cdr3_nt: TGTGCCAGTAGTATAGCCGGGGGGTTCCGGGAGACCCAGTACTTC
cdr3_aa: CASSIAGGFRETQYF

clone_size: .
d_call: TRBD1
v_call: TRBV5-1
j_call: TRBJ1-2
cdr3_nt: TGCGCCAGCAGCCTACAGGGGGATCCTAACTATGGCTACACCTTC
cdr3_aa: CASSLQGDPNYGYTF

clone_size: .
d_call: .
v_call: TRBV5-1
j_call: TRBJ1-4
cdr3_nt: TGCGCCAGCAGCCCCTGGGGCAGCCTTAATGAAAAACTGTTTTTT
cdr3_aa: CASSPWGSLNEKLFF

clone_size: .
d_call: TRBD1
v_call: TRBV5-5
j_call: TRBJ1-5
cdr3_nt: TGTGCCAGCAGCCCGACGGACAGGATCAACTATAGCAATCAGCCCCAGCATTTT
cdr3_aa: CASSPTDRINYSNQPQHF

clone_size: once
d_call: TRBD1
v_call: TRBV9
j_call: TRBJ2-2
cdr3_nt: TGTGCCAGCAGCGTAGAACAGGGGGTTATCGGGGAGCTGTTTTTT
cdr3_aa: CASSVEQGVIGELFF

clone_size: few
d_call: .
v_call: TRBV28
j_call: TRBJ2-3
cdr3_nt: TGTGCCAGCAGTTTCTCCGGGACAGATACGCAGTATTTT
cdr3_aa: CASSFSGTDTQYF

clone_size: .
d_call: .
v_call: TRBV7-2
j_call: TRBJ1-3
cdr3_nt: TGTGCCAGCAGCTTAGGCAGTTACTCTGGAAACACCATATATTTT
cdr3_aa: CASSLGSYSGNTIYF

clone_size: .
d_call: TRBD1
v_call: TRBV6-2/TRBV6-3
j_call: TRBJ1-5
cdr3_nt: TGTGCCAGCAGTTCTCGACAGGGGGCTACTAATCAGCCCCAGCATTTT
cdr3_aa: CASSSRQGATNQPQHF

clone_size: .
d_call: TRBD1
v_call: TRBV28
j_call: TRBJ2-5
cdr3_nt: TGTGCCAGCAAACTGACAGGGGGCCAAGAGACCCAGTACTTC
cdr3_aa: CASKLTGGQETQYF

clone_size: .
d_call: .
v_call: TRBV7-9
j_call: TRBJ1-1
cdr3_nt: TGTGCCAGCAGCTCCGGACAGCTGAACACTGAAGCTTTCTTT
cdr3_aa: CASSSGQLNTEAFF

clone_size: few
d_call: .
v_call: TRBV19
j_call: TRBJ1-4
cdr3_nt: TGTGCCAGTAGTCTAACAGGACCCTCTAATGAAAAACTGTTTTTT
cdr3_aa: CASSLTGPSNEKLFF

clone_size: .
d_call: TRBD1
v_call: TRBV6-6
j_call: TRBJ2-7
cdr3_nt: TGTGCCAGCAGTTTGGGACAGGGGGGTTACGAGCAGTACTTC
cdr3_aa: CASSLGQGGYEQYF

clone_size: .
d_call: .
v_call: TRBV2
j_call: TRBJ2-7
cdr3_nt: TGTGCCAGCAACGGGGGTACCTTAATCCGGGGGTACGAGCAGTACTTC
cdr3_aa: CASNGGTLIRGYEQYF